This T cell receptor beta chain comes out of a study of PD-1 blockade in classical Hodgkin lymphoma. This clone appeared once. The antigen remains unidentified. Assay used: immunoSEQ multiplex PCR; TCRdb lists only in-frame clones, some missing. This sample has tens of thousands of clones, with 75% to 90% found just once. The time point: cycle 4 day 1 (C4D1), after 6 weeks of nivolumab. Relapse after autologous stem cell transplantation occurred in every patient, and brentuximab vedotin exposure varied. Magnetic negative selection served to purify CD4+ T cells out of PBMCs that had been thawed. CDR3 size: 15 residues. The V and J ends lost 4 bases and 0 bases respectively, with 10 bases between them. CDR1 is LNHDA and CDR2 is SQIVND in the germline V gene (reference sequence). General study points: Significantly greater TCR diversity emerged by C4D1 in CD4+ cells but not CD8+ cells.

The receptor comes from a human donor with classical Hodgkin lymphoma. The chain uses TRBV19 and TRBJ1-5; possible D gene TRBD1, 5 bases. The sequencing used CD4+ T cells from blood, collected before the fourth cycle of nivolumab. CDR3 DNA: TGTGCCAGTAGTAGCAGGGATATTAGCAATCAGCCCCAGCATTTT. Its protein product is CASSSRDISNQPQHF.